The present TCR beta chain was sequenced within a study of blood T cell repertoires in COVID-19. Repertoires were generated with immunoSEQ multiplex PCR, while TCRdb's copy carries only in-frame clones and drops some. The sample lists about 320,000 clones, 75% to 90% occurring once. Per germline, CDR1 SGHTA and CDR2 FQGNSA. Trimming removed 5 bases from V and 10 bases from J; junction bases left unmatched: 23. This CDR3 spans 19 amino acids. The gene calls are TRBV7-2 and TRBJ2-5; TRBD2 matches at 12 bases. The source material was PBMCs or T cells enriched from blood (not recorded which). The TCR comes from a man between 60 and 70 years old who had recovered from COVID-19. CDR3 bases: TGTGCCAGCAGCCAGATTAGGGGGGGACTAGCGGGCCCCAGGCGGGGCCAGTACTTC. Its protein is CASSQIRGGLAGPRRGQYF.